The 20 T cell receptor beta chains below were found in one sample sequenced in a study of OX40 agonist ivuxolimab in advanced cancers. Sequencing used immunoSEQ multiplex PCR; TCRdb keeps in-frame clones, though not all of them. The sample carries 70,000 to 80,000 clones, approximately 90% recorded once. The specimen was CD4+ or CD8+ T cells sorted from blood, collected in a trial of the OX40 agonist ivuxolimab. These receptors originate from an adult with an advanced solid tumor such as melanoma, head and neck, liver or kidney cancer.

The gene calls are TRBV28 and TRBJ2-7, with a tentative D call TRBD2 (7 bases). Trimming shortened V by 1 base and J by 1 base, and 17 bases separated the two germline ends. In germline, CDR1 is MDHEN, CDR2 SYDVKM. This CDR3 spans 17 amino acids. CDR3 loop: CASSLLGAGGSSYEQYF. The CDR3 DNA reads TGTGCCAGCAGTTTATTGGGGGCTGGCGGGAGTTCCTACGAGCAGTACTTC.

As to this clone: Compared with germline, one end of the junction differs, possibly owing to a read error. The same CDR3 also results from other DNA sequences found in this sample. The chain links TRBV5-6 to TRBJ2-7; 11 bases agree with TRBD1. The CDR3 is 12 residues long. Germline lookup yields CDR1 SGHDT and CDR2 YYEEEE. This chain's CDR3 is CASSLWDRGRHF. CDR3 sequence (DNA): TGTGCCAGCAGCCTATGGGACAGGGGGAGGCACTTC.

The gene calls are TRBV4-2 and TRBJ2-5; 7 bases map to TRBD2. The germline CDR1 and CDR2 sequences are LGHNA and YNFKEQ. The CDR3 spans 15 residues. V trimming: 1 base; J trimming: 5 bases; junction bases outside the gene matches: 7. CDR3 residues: CASSQVGGNRETQYF. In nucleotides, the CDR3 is TGTGCCAGCAGCCAAGTCGGGGGGAATCGGGAGACCCAGTACTTC.

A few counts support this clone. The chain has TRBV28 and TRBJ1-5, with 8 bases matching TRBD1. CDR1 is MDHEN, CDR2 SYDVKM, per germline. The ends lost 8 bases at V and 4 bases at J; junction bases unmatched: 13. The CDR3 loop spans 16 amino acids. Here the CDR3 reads CASVKWSGGGNQPQHF. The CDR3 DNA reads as TGTGCCAGCGTAAAGTGGTCAGGGGGCGGAAATCAGCCCCAGCATTTT.

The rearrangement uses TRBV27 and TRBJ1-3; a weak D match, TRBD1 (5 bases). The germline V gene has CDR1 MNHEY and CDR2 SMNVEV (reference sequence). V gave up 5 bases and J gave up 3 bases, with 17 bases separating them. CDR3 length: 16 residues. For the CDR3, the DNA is TGTGCCAGCAGTACGCTGGCAGGGACTGGTGGAAACACCATATATTTT. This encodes CASSTLAGTGGNTIYF.

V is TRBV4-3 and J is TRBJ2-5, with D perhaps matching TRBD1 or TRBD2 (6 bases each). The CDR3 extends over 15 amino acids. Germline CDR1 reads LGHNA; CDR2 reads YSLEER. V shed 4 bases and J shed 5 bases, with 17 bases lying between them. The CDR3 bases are TGCGCCAGCAGCCGAGTACCGGGGGCGAGGGAGACCCAGTACTTC. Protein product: CASSRVPGARETQYF.

CDR3 sequence: CASGLLGNNEQFF. CDR3 coding DNA: TGTGCTAGTGGTTTGTTAGGGAACAATGAGCAGTTCTTC. The chain couples TRBV12-5 to TRBJ2-1, with no clear D. The V end lost 2 bases, the J end lost 5 bases, and 7 bases lay between the germline ends. From germline, CDR1 is LGHNT and CDR2 FRNRAP. The CDR3 contains 13 residues.

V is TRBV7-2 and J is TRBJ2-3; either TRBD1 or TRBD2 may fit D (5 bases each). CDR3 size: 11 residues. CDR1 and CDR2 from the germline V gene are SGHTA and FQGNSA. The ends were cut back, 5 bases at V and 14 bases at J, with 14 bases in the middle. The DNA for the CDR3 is TGTGCCAGCAGCACCGGGGCTACCCCGTATTTT. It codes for CASSTGATPYF.

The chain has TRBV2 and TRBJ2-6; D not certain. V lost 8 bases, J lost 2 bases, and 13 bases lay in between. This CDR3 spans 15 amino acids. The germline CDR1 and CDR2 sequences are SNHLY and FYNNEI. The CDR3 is CASQRLKAGANVLTF. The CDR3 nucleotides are TGTGCCAGCCAGCGCCTCAAGGCTGGGGCCAACGTCCTGACTTTC.

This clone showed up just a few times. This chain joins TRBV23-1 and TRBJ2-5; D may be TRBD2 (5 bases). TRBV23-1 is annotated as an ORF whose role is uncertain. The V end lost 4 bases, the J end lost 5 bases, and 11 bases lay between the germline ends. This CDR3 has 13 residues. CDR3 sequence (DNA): TGCGCCAGCAGTCTCGGGGTTTGGGAGACCCAGTACTTC. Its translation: CASSLGVWETQYF.

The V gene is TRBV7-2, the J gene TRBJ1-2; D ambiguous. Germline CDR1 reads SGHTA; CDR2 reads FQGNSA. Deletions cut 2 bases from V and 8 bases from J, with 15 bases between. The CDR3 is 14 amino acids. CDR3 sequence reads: CASSLFTPDGGYTF. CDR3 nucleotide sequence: TGTGCCAGCAGCTTATTTACCCCGGACGGAGGCTACACCTTC.

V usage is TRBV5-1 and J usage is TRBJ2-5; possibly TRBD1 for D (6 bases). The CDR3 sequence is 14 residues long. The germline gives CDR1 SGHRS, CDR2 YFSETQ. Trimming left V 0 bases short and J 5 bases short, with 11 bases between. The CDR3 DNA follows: TGCGCCAGCAGCTTGGTGGCAGGGGAGGAGACCCAGTACTTC. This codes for CASSLVAGEETQYF.

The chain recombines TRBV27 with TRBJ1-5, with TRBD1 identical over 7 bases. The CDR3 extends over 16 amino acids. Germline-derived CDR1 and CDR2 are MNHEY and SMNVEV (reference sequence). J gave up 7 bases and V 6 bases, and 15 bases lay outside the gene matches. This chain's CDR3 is CASSPTTGQGNQPQHF. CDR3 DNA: TGTGCCAGCAGCCCAACGACAGGGCAGGGGAACCAGCCCCAGCATTTT.

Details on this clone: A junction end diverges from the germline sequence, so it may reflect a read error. The CDR3 is CASSPGRGLTSIF. The CDR3 DNA reads TGTGCCAGCAGCCCGGGAAGGGGTTTAACTTCCATTTTC. This chain joins TRBV14 and TRBJ1-2; the D gene is possibly TRBD1 (5 bases). CDR1 is SGHDN, CDR2 FVKESK, per germline. This CDR3 has 13 amino acids.

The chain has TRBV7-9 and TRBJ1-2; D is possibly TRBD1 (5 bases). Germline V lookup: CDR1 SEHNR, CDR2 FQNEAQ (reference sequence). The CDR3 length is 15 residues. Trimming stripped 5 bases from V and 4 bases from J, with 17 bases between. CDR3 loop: CASSDTRQTTYGYTF. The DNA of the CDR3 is TGTGCCAGCAGCGATACGAGACAGACGACCTATGGCTACACCTTC.

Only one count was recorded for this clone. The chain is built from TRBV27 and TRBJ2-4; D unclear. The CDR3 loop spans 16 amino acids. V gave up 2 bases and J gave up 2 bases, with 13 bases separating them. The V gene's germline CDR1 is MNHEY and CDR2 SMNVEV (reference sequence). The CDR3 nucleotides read TGTGCCAGCAGTTTAAGTACCATCCCTACCAAAAACATTCAGTACTTC. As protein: CASSLSTIPTKNIQYF.

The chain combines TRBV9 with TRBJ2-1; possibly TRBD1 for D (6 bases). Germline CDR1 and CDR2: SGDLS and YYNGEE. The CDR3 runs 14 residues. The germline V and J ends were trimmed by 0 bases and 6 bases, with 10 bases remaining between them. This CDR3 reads CASSVVGTINEQFF. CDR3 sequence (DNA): TGTGCCAGCAGCGTAGTAGGGACAATCAATGAGCAGTTCTTC.

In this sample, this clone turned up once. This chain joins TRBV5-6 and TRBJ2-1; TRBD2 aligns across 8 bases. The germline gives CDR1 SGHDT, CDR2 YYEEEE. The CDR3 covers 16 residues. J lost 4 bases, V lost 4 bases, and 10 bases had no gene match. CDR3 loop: CASSEYLREGYNEQFF. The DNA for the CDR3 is TGTGCCAGCAGCGAGTATCTCCGGGAGGGTTACAATGAGCAGTTCTTC. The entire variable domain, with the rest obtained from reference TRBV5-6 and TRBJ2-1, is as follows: DAGVTQSPTHLIKTRGQQVTLRCSPKSGHDTVSWYQQALGQGPQFIFQYYEEEERQRGNFPDRFSGHQFPNYSSELNVNALLLGDSALYLCASSEYLREGYNEQFFGPGTRLTVL.

This CDR3 reads CASRLQAAGYTF. The CDR3 DNA is TGTGCCAGCAGACTGCAGGCGGCAGGCTACACCTTC. The chain recombines TRBV28 with TRBJ1-2, with D hard to call. Trimming pared 6 bases from V and 8 bases from J, leaving 13 bases between. The CDR3 is 12 amino acids. Per the germline V gene, CDR1 is MDHEN and CDR2 is SYDVKM.

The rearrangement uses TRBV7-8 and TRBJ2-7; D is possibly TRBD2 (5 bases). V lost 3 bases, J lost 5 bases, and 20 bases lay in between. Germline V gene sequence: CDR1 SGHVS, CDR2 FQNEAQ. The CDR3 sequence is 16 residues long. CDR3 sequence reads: CASSLFVARTRDEQYF. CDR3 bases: TGTGCCAGCAGCTTGTTTGTAGCGAGGACTCGGGACGAGCAGTACTTC.